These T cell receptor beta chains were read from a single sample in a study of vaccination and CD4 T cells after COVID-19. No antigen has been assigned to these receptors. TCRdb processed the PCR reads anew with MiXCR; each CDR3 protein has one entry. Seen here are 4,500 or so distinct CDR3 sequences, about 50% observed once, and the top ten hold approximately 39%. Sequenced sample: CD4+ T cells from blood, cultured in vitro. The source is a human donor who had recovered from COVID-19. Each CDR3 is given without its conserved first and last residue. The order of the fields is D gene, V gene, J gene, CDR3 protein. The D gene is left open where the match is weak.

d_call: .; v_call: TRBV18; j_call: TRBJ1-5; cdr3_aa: ASSPLEDQPQH
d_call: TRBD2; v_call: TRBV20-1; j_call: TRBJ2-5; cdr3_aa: SARKTTSLETQY
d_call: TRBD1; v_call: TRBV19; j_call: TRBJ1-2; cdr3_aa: ASNDFRGTGYGGYT
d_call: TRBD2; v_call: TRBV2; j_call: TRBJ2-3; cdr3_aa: ASRTPFSGGADTQY
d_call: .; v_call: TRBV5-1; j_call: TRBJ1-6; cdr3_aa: ASSLDGGGNSPLH
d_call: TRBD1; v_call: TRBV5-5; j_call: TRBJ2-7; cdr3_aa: ASSPRPGTGDHEQY
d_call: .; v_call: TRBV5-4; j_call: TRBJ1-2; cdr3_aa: ASSSAVVGAYGYT
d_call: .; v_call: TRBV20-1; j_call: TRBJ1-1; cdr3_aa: SASRDTNTEAF
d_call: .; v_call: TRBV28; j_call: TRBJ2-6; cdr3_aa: ASSAGLSGANVLT
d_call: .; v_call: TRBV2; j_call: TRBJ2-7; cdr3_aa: ASSESPPGPQY
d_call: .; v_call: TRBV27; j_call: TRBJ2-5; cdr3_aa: ASSLFRGEGTQY
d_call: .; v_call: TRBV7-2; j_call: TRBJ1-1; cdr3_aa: ASSLTGLEGTEAF
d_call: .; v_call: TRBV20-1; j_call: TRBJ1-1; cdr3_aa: SAGTANEAF
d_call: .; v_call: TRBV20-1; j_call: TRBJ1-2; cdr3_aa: SARGGSYGYT
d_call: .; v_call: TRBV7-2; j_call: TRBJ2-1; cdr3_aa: ASSGGVQNNEQF
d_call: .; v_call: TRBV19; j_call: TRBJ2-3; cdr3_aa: ASLQGGGDTQY
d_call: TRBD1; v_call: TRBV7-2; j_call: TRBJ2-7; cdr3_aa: ASTRTGTAAEQY
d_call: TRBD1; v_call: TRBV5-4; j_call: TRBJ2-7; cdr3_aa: ASTDQRTGGYEQY
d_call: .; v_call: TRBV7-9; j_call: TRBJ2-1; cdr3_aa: ASSLQLRTVSYNEQF
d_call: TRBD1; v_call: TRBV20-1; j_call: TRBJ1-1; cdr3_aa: SARGDRGENTEAF
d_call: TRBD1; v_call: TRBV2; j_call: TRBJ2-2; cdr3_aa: ASSVALAAGGAGTGELF
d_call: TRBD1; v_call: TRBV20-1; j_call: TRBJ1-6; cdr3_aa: SASDRGLSNSPLH
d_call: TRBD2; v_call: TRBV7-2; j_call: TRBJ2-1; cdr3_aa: ASSLRGEATSGVNEQF
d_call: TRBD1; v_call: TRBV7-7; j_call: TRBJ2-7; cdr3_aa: ASSLRQGGFYEQY
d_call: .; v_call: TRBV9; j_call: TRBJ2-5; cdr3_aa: ASGRTGQETQY
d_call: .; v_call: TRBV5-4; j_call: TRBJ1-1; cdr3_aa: AIGVGWSTEAF
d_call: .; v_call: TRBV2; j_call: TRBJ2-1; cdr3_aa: ASSVGEATEQF
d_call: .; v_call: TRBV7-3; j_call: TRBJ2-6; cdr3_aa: ASSQYRAGANVLT
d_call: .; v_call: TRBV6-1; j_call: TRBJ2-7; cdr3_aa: ASSAWGPPISYEQY
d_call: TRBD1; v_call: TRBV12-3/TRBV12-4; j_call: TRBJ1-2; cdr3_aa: ASSLRTGGDYGYT
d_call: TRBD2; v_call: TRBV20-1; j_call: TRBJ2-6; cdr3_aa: SARDGGAGANVLT
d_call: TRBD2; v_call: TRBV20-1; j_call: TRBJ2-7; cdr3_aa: SAQNPSGSRYEQY
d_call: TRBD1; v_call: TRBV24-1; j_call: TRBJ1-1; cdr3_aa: ATSDPGQGNTEAF
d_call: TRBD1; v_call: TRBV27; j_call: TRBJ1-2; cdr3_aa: ASSSSGQGERGYGYT
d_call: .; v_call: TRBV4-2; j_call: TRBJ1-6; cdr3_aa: ASSHDTGSSYNSPLH
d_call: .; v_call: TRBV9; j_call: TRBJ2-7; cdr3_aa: ASSVIDRGGEQY
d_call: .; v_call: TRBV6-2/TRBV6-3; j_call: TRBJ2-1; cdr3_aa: ASKDTVYNEQF
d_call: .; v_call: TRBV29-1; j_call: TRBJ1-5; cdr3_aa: SVDSGLGQPQH
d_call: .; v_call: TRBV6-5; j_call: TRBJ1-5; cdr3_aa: ASSYGRDQPQH
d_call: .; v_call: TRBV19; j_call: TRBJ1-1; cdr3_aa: ASSIFARPMNTEAF
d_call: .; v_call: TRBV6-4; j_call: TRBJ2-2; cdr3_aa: ASSQGNTGELF
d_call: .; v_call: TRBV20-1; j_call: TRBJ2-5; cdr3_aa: SARMGGQVGQETQY
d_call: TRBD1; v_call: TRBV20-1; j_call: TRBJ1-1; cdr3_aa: SAKEQGFAEAF
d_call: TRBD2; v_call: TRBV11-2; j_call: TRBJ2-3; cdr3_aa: ASSVSSGASTDTQY
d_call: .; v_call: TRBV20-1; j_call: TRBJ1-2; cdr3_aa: SARDEGASLYGYT